A selection of T cell receptor beta chains follows, all from one sample in a study of response to subunit inactivated influenza vaccine. Via MiXCR, TCRdb re-called the RT-PCR reads, giving one row per CDR3 protein. This table has around 580,000 distinct CDR3 sequences, approximately 15% appearing once. Specimen: PBMCs from blood, collected about 13 days after vaccination. The source is a man between 45 and 60 years old who received an inactivated influenza vaccine. Both conserved end residues are part of each CDR3. D genes are given only for firm matches. Clone size is not always given. Where it is, it says once, few, many or a class for expanded clones.

size: -
V: TRBV12-3/TRBV12-4
D: TRBD2
J: TRBJ2-1
DNA: TGTGCCAGCAGTCTACCCTCGGCGGGAGGATCGTCCTACAATGAGCAGTTCTTC
CDR3: CASSLPSAGGSSYNEQFF

size: few
V: TRBV7-8
D: TRBD1
J: TRBJ2-5
DNA: TGTGCCAGCAGCTTAGAAAGACAGGGGAGAGGGACCCAGTACTTC
CDR3: CASSLERQGRGTQYF

size: few
V: TRBV3-1
D: -
J: TRBJ2-5
DNA: TGTGCCAGCTCCGGGATGGAGACCCAGTACTTC
CDR3: CASSGMETQYF

size: -
V: TRBV10-3
D: -
J: TRBJ2-3
DNA: TGTGCCATCGGATGGGACACCAGCACAGATACGCAGTATTTT
CDR3: CAIGWDTSTDTQYF

size: -
V: TRBV20-1
D: TRBD1
J: TRBJ1-5
DNA: TGCAGTGCTAGAGAGGACAGGGGGCAACAGCCCCAGCATTTT
CDR3: CSAREDRGQQPQHF

size: -
V: TRBV6-5
D: -
J: TRBJ1-1
DNA: TGTGCCAGCAGTGTTCCAGGTAACACTGAAGCTTTCTTT
CDR3: CASSVPGNTEAFF

size: -
V: TRBV4-3
D: -
J: TRBJ1-6
DNA: TGCGCCAGCAGCCAAGAAACCGGCAGGGGAGATTCACCCCTCCACTTT
CDR3: CASSQETGRGDSPLHF

size: -
V: TRBV13
D: -
J: TRBJ1-5
DNA: TGTGCCAGCAGCTCCGGACGGGGTAATAGCAATCAGCCCCAGCATTTT
CDR3: CASSSGRGNSNQPQHF

size: -
V: TRBV3-1
D: TRBD1
J: TRBJ1-1
DNA: TGTGCCAGCAGACTTATTACAGGGGGCCGCACTGAAGCTTTCTTT
CDR3: CASRLITGGRTEAFF

size: -
V: TRBV10-3
D: -
J: TRBJ1-4
DNA: TGTGCCATCAGTGACCGGGGCAGGACTAATGAAAAACTGTTTTTT
CDR3: CAISDRGRTNEKLFF

size: few
V: TRBV12-3/TRBV12-4
D: -
J: TRBJ1-4
DNA: TGTGCCAGCAGTTATGAGACTGCAACTAATGAAAAACTGTTTTTT
CDR3: CASSYETATNEKLFF

size: -
V: TRBV19
D: -
J: TRBJ2-2
DNA: TGTGCCAGTATGGACGGGGCGAACACCGGGGAGCTGTTTTTT
CDR3: CASMDGANTGELFF

size: -
V: TRBV7-9
D: -
J: TRBJ1-1
DNA: TGTGCCAGCAGCTGGGGAGAGAGGGGGGAAGCTTTCTTT
CDR3: CASSWGERGEAFF

size: -
V: TRBV25-1
D: TRBD1
J: TRBJ2-3
DNA: TGTGCCAGCAGTGAGACAGGGAGCTTCACAGATACGCAGTATTTT
CDR3: CASSETGSFTDTQYF

size: few
V: TRBV20-1
D: -
J: TRBJ2-5
DNA: TGCAGTGCAAGGGGCGGGAAGGGAAACCAAGAGACCCAGTACTTC
CDR3: CSARGGKGNQETQYF

size: few
V: TRBV5-1
D: -
J: TRBJ2-5
DNA: TGCGCCAGCAGCTTGGTTCGGGGAGAAGAGACCCAGTACTTC
CDR3: CASSLVRGEETQYF

size: -
V: TRBV24-1
D: -
J: TRBJ2-1
DNA: TGTGCCACCGGACGGGTTTACAATGAGCAGTTCTTC
CDR3: CATGRVYNEQFF

size: -
V: TRBV7-6
D: -
J: TRBJ1-1
DNA: TGTGCCAGCAGCTTCCCGCAGGGTGAAGCTTTCTTT
CDR3: CASSFPQGEAFF

size: -
V: TRBV11-2
D: -
J: TRBJ2-3
DNA: TGTGCCAGCAGCTTAAGAGGGGCATCAGATACGCAGTATTTT
CDR3: CASSLRGASDTQYF

size: -
V: TRBV5-5
D: -
J: TRBJ1-2
DNA: TGTGCCAGCAGCTTGACGGCAGCTCCTAACTATGGCTACACCTTC
CDR3: CASSLTAAPNYGYTF

size: -
V: TRBV5-6
D: -
J: TRBJ2-5
DNA: TGTGCCAGCAGCGTGCTAAGAAGGGATAAAGAGACCCAGTACTTC
CDR3: CASSVLRRDKETQYF

size: few
V: TRBV9
D: -
J: TRBJ2-7
DNA: TGTGCCAGCAGCCCCCACGAGGGTAACTACGAGCAGTACTTC
CDR3: CASSPHEGNYEQYF

size: -
V: TRBV6-2/TRBV6-3
D: TRBD2
J: TRBJ2-1
DNA: TGTGCCAGCCTACTAGCGGGGGATAATGAGCAGTTCTTC
CDR3: CASLLAGDNEQFF

size: -
V: TRBV28
D: TRBD1
J: TRBJ2-1
DNA: TGTGCCAGCAGACCCAGGACAGGGGCCCTCTACAATGAGCAGTTCTTC
CDR3: CASRPRTGALYNEQFF

size: -
V: TRBV9
D: TRBD2
J: TRBJ2-3
DNA: TGTGCCAGCAGCGCCGGGACTAGCGGGATATTGGCAGATACGCAGTATTTT
CDR3: CASSAGTSGILADTQYF

size: -
V: TRBV10-2
D: -
J: TRBJ2-5
DNA: TGCGCCAGCAGTGGTCCCACAGGGACAGAGACCCAGTACTTC
CDR3: CASSGPTGTETQYF

size: many
V: TRBV6-5
D: -
J: TRBJ1-1
DNA: TGTGCCAGCAGTTACCGGCAGGGTAGCACTGAAGCTTTCTTT
CDR3: CASSYRQGSTEAFF

size: few
V: TRBV3-1
D: -
J: TRBJ1-1
DNA: TGTGCCAGCAGCCAAGGCCAACTATTGAACACTGAAGCTTTCTTT
CDR3: CASSQGQLLNTEAFF

size: few
V: TRBV20-1
D: TRBD1
J: TRBJ1-3
DNA: TGCAGTGCGGGACAGGGGGCCGGAATTGGAAACACCATATATTTT
CDR3: CSAGQGAGIGNTIYF

size: few
V: TRBV12-3/TRBV12-4
D: TRBD2
J: TRBJ2-5
DNA: TGTGCCAGCAGTTCCAAACGTAGACTAGCGGGAGGGCCTCGGCAAGAGACCCAGTACTTC
CDR3: CASSSKRRLAGGPRQETQYF

size: many
V: TRBV12-3/TRBV12-4
D: TRBD1
J: TRBJ2-7
DNA: TGTGCCAGCTCACCCGGGACAGCCTACGAGCAGTACTTC
CDR3: CASSPGTAYEQYF

size: many
V: TRBV6-2/TRBV6-3
D: -
J: TRBJ2-3
DNA: TGTGCCAGCAGTTACTTTGCCCACACAGATACGCAGTATTTT
CDR3: CASSYFAHTDTQYF